This entry features one T cell receptor (beta chain) sequence. This specimen belongs to a study of CD8+ T cells in alopecia areata. Isolated RNA was reverse transcribed into cDNA used as the sequencing template. Clones were read by immunoSEQ multiplex PCR, and TCRdb kept only the in-frame ones, dropping some. The repertoire holds around 140,000 clones, with roughly 44% as singletons. This receptor was obtained from a human donor with alopecia areata. Sequencing was performed on CD4+ T cells sorted from blood.

The CDR3 DNA is TGTGCCAGCAGCTTCCAGGGGCGGGATGAAGCTTTCTTT. Its protein is CASSFQGRDEAFF. V is TRBV5-4 and J is TRBJ1-1; perhaps TRBD1 as D (6 bases). CDR1 SGHNT and CDR2 YYREEE come from the germline V gene (reference sequence). The CDR3 extends over 13 amino acids. V was shortened by 2 bases and J by 7 bases, with 12 bases between the two germline ends. Full variable domain (rest looked up from reference TRBV5-4 and TRBJ1-1): ETGVTQSPTHLIKTRGQQVTLRCSSQSGHNTVSWYQQALGQGPQFIFQYYREEENGRGNFPPRFSGLQFPNYSSELNVNALELDDSALYLCASSFQGRDEAFFGQGTRLTVV.